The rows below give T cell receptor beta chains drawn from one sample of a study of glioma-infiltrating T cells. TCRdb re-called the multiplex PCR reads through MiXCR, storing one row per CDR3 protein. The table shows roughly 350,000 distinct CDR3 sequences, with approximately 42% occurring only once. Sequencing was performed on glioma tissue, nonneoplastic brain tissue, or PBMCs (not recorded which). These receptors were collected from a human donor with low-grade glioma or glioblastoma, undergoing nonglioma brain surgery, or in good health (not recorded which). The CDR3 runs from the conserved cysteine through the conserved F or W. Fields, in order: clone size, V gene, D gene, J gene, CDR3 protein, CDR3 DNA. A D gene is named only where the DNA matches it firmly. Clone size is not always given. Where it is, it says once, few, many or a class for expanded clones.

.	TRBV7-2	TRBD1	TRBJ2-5	CASSLGMQGAWTQYF	TGTGCCAGCAGCTTGGGAATGCAGGGGGCTTGGACCCAGTACTTC
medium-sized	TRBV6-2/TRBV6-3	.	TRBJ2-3	CASSYSGGSTDTQYF	TGTGCCAGCAGTTACTCTGGCGGGAGCACAGATACGCAGTATTTT
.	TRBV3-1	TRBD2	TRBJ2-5	CASSHRSLGLAQETQYF	TGTGCCAGCAGCCACCGCAGCTTAGGACTAGCCCAAGAGACCCAGTACTTC
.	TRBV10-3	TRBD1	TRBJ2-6	CAISDRGPGGANVLTF	TGTGCCATCAGTGACAGGGGGCCGGGAGGGGCCAACGTCCTGACTTTC
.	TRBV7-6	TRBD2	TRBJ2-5	CASSLTRGWGRETQYF	TGTGCCAGCAGCTTAACGCGGGGGTGGGGGAGAGAGACCCAGTACTTC
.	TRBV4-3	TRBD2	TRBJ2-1	CASSQHTSGRRDEQFF	TGCGCCAGCAGCCAACACACTAGCGGGAGGAGGGATGAGCAGTTCTTC
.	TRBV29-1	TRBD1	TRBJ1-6	CSVQTGANSPLHF	TGCAGCGTTCAAACAGGGGCCAATTCACCCCTTCACTTT
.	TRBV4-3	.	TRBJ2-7	CASSQGESSYEQYF	TGCGCCAGCAGCCAAGGTGAGAGCTCCTACGAGCAGTACTTC
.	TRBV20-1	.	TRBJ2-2	CSAPNRVRNTGELFF	TGCAGTGCACCTAACAGGGTGCGGAACACCGGGGAGCTGTTTTTT
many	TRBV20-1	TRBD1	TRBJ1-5	CSARTGNSNQPQHF	TGCAGTGCTAGGACAGGGAATAGCAATCAGCCCCAGCATTTT
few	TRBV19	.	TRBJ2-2	CAKARTSRENTGELFF	TGTGCCAAGGCCAGGACTTCCCGGGAGAACACCGGGGAGCTGTTTTTT
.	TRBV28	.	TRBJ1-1	CTSSLGDKNTEAFF	TGTACCAGCAGTTTAGGGGACAAGAACACTGAAGCTTTCTTT
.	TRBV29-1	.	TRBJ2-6	CSVGGGRRSGANVLTF	TGCAGCGTTGGGGGGGGCAGGCGCTCTGGGGCCAACGTCCTGACTTTC
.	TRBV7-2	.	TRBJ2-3	CASSTFPDGRLYTQYF	TGTGCCAGCAGCACCTTCCCAGACGGACGCCTTTATACGCAGTATTTT
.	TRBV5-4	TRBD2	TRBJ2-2	CASRRLAENTGELFF	TGTGCCAGCAGGAGACTAGCGGAGAACACCGGGGAGCTGTTTTTT
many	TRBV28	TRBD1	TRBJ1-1	CASSDRAEAFF	TGTGCCAGCAGTGACAGGGCTGAAGCTTTCTTT
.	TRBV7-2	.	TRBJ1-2	CASSPHAGDYGYTF	TGTGCCAGCAGCCCCCATGCGGGGGACTATGGCTACACCTTC
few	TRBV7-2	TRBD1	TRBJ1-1	CASSHRTGGSREAFF	TGTGCCAGCAGCCATCGGACAGGGGGGTCCCGGGAAGCTTTCTTT
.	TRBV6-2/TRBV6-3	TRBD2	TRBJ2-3	CAIRATSGSTDTQYF	TGTGCCATCAGGGCTACTAGCGGGAGCACAGATACGCAGTATTTT
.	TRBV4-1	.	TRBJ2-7	CASSQEWTNSGEQYF	TGCGCCAGCAGCCAAGAGTGGACAAACTCTGGCGAGCAGTACTTC
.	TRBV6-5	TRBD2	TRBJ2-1	CASSRTFSSGSYNEQFF	TGTGCCAGCTCCCGGACATTCTCTAGCGGGTCCTACAATGAGCAGTTCTTC
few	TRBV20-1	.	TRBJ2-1	CSARAFRDLLRNEQFF	TGCAGTGCTAGAGCTTTCCGGGACCTCTTGCGCAATGAGCAGTTCTTC
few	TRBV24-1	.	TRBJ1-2	CATSDPQGLTGYTF	TGTGCCACCAGTGACCCTCAAGGGCTGACGGGCTACACCTTC
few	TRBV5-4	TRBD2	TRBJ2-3	CASSRTSGSGGTQYF	TGTGCCAGCAGCCGGACTAGCGGGAGTGGAGGTACGCAGTATTTT
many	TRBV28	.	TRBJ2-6	CASSLEQRISGANVLTF	TGTGCCAGCAGTTTGGAACAGCGTATCTCTGGGGCCAACGTCCTGACTTTC
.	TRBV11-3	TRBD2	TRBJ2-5	CASSKGLAGLQETQYF	TGTGCCAGCAGCAAGGGACTAGCGGGCCTTCAAGAGACCCAGTACTTC
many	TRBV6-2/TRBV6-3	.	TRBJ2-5	CASSYYDQETQYF	TGTGCCAGCAGTTATTACGATCAAGAGACCCAGTACTTC
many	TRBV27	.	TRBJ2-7	CASSPNFHEQYF	TGTGCCAGCAGTCCTAACTTCCACGAGCAGTACTTC
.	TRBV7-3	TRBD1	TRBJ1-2	CASSLTGDRGQGYTF	TGTGCCAGCAGCTTAACCGGGGACAGGGGGCAAGGCTACACCTTC
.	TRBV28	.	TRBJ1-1	CASSLFGGALNTEAFF	TGTGCCAGCAGTTTATTCGGGGGGGCGCTTAACACTGAAGCTTTCTTT
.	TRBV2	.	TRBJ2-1	CATTGAGEQFF	TGTGCCACTACAGGGGCGGGAGAGCAGTTCTTC
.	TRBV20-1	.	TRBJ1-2	CSARRQEDYGYTF	TGCAGTGCTAGAAGACAGGAGGACTATGGCTACACCTTC
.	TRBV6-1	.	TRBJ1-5	CASSPDFSQPQHF	TGTGCCAGCTCACCAGACTTCAGTCAGCCCCAGCATTTT
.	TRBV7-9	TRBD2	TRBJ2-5	CASSPRWGEGQETQYF	TGTGCCAGCAGCCCCCGTTGGGGGGAGGGTCAAGAGACCCAGTACTTC
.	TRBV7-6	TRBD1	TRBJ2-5	CASSTGGWGEIQYF	TGTGCCAGCAGCACAGGGGGTTGGGGAGAGATCCAGTACTTC
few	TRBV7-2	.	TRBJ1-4	CASSPRQIDRATNEKLFF	TGTGCCAGCAGCCCCCGACAGATTGATCGGGCAACTAATGAAAAACTGTTTTTT
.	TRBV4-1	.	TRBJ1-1	CASSQDAFFGRNTEAFF	TGCGCCAGCAGCCAAGATGCGTTTTTCGGCCGGAACACTGAAGCTTTCTTT
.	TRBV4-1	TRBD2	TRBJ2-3	CASSQETTSGRRDTQYF	TGCGCCAGCAGCCAAGAGACCACCAGCGGGAGAAGAGATACGCAGTATTTT
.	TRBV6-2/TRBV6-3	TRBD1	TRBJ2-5	CASSQQGAGETQYF	TGTGCCAGCAGTCAACAGGGGGCCGGGGAGACCCAGTACTTC
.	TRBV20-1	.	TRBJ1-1	CSATAPFIGAFF	TGCAGTGCCACGGCACCCTTTATCGGAGCTTTCTTT
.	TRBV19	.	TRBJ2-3	CASSPTDSLYTDTQYF	TGTGCCAGTAGCCCAACCGACAGCCTCTACACAGATACGCAGTATTTT
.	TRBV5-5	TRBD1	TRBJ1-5	CVSSPWTGSIQPQHF	TGTGTCAGCAGCCCCTGGACAGGGAGCATTCAGCCCCAGCATTTT
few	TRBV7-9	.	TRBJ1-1	CASSLDLGRAEAFF	TGTGCCAGCAGCTTAGATTTGGGGAGGGCTGAAGCTTTCTTT
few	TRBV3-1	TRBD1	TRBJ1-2	CASSRGQGRDGYTF	TGTGCCAGCAGTCGGGGACAGGGGCGAGATGGCTACACCTTC
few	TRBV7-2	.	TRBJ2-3	CASSPPAGAGDTQYF	TGTGCCAGCAGCCCTCCAGCGGGCGCTGGAGATACGCAGTATTTT
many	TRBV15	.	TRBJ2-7	CATSRGRSYEQYF	TGTGCCACCAGCAGGGGTAGGTCCTACGAGCAGTACTTC
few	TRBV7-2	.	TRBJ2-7	CRGRERDEQYF	TGCAGGGGCAGGGAACGCGACGAGCAGTACTTC
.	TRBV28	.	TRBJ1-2	CASSLLGRKGYTF	TGTGCCAGCAGTTTGTTGGGGAGGAAAGGCTACACCTTC
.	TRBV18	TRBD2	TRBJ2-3	CASSPLAGARDTQYF	TGTGCCAGCTCACCACTAGCGGGAGCCCGAGATACGCAGTATTTT
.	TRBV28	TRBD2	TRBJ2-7	CASSLAGGLAYEQYF	TGTGCCAGCAGCTTAGCGGGGGGACTGGCCTACGAGCAGTACTTC
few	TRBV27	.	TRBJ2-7	CASSLGGAKYEQYF	TGTGCCAGCAGTTTAGGGGGGGCGAAATACGAGCAGTACTTC
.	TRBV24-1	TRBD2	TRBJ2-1	CATSESSGRGEEQFF	TGTGCCACCAGTGAATCTAGCGGGAGAGGCGAGGAGCAGTTCTTC
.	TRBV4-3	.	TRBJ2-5	CASSQGSPIVEETQYF	TGCGCCAGCAGCCAGGGGTCCCCAATCGTGGAGGAGACCCAGTACTTC